This T cell receptor beta chain was identified in a study of blood T cell repertoires in COVID-19. Looking at the study overall: COVID-19 samples, acute and convalescent, were from the United States, Italy and Spain.

TCRdb's table, derived via immunoSEQ multiplex PCR, lists solely in-frame clones and lacks some. The sample records around 240,000 clones, 91% being singletons. Germline loops: CDR1 LNHDA, CDR2 SQIVND (reference sequence). V was clipped by 7 bases and J by 0 bases; unmatched bases: 9. CDR3 length equals 16 residues. The sequencing sample was made of PBMCs or T cells enriched from blood (not recorded which). The TCR was taken from a human donor in a cohort exposed to, infected with or recovered from COVID-19 (not recorded which). The donor label of this sample is uncertain. The rearrangement links TRBV19 to TRBJ1-5; 7 nucleotides match TRBD1. The CDR3, as DNA: TGTGCCAGTATTAAGTACGGGACAGCTAGCAATCAGCCCCAGCATTTT. Translating it yields CASIKYGTASNQPQHF.